This T cell receptor beta chain came from a study of blood T cell repertoires in COVID-19. About the research overall: Acute and convalescent COVID-19 samples came from the United States, Italy and Spain. PBMCs, B-cell-depleted T cells, or T cells were the source of the cDNA or gDNA that made up the material.

As handled by the study authors: Counts of nucleated cells, estimated from reference gene primer amplification, were obtained. Produced via immunoSEQ multiplex PCR; TCRdb's table is partial and in-frame only. That table furnishes V, J and clone size, whereas the DNA furnished D and trimming. The sample carries roughly 240,000 clones, about 82% recorded once. Patients from Seattle were sampled longitudinally, starting during active infection. CDR3 length equals 19 residues. The chain has TRBV12-2 and TRBJ2-5; TRBD2 is taken as the D call from the table, unchecked against the DNA. TRBV12-2 is described as a pseudogene. Sequencing input: peripheral blood. The TCR originated in a woman older than 75 with COVID-19, enrolled during active disease. CDR3 DNA: TGTGCAAGTCGCTTAGCTGAGCCTAGCGGGGGGGCCGACCAAGAGACCCAGTACTTC. Protein: CASRLAEPSGGADQETQYF.